This T cell receptor beta chain was recorded in a study of blood T cell repertoires in COVID-19. Original data processing: Estimated nucleated cell counts came from reference gene primer amplification. Sequenced by immunoSEQ multiplex PCR; TCRdb stores in-frame clones only, minus some. The V and J calls and clone size come from that table; D and trimming were worked out from the DNA. There are 200,000 to 300,000 clones in the sample; roughly 81% occur only once, and 4% lies in the top ten. Sequenced material: peripheral blood. The receptor was isolated from a middle-aged man with acute or convalescent COVID-19.

CDR3 sequence: CSALTVYEQYF. CDR3 in DNA: TGCAGTGCTTTGACAGTCTACGAGCAGTACTTC. This chain joins TRBV20-1 and TRBJ2-7, with a possible D match to TRBD1 (5 bases). Trimming cost V 5 bases and J 3 bases, with 8 bases left between them. The germline CDR1 and CDR2 sequences are DFQATT and SNEGSKA (reference sequence). The CDR3 is made up of 11 amino acids.